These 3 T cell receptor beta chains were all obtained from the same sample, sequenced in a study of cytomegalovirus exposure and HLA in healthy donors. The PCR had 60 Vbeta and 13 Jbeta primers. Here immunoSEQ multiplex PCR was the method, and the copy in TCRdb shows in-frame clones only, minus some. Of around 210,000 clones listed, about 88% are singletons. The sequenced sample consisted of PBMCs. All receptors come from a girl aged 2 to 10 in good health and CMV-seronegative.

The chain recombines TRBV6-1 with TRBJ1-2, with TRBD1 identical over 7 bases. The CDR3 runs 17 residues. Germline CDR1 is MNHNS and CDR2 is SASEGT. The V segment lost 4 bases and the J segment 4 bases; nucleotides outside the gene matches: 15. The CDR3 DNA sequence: TGTGCCAGCAGTGGACAGGGAGGTAATATAGTAGGCTATGGCTACACCTTC. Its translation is CASSGQGGNIVGYGYTF.

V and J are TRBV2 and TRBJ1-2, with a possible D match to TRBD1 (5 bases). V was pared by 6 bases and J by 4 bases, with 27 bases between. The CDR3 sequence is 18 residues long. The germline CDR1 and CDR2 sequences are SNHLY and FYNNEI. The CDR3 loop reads CASRGSWGGRLRGYGYTF. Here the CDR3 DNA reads TGTGCCAGCAGGGGCTCGTGGGGGGGAAGGCTTCGTGGCTATGGCTACACCTTC. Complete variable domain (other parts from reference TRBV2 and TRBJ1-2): EPEVTQTPSHQVTQMGQEVILRCVPISNHLYFYWYRQILGQKVEFLVSFYNNEISEKSEIFDDQFSVERPDGSNFTLKIRSTKLEDSAMYFCASRGSWGGRLRGYGYTFGSGTRLTVV.

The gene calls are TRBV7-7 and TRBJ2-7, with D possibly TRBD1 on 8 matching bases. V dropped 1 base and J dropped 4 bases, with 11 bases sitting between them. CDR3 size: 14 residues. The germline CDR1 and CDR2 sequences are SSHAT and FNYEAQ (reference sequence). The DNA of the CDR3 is TGTGCCAGCAGCTTAGAACAGGGGGGGTACGAGCAGTACTTC. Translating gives CASSLEQGGYEQYF.